This T cell receptor beta chain is from a study of vaccination and CD4 T cells after COVID-19. Study details: The stimulus for the cells was overlapping spike peptides derived from SARS-CoV-2, HCoV-NL63, HCoV-OC43 and HCoV-229E.

About this clonotype: Antigen specificity is unknown.

Treatment given: 10-day PBMC culture with coronavirus spike peptide pools or control peptides (ViraFEST assay). TCRs were sequenced by ViraFEST after antigen-specific T cells had been expanded with peptide pools. Culture of 1.5 million to 2.5 million PBMCs per well took place with around 10 IU/ml IL-2 and 10 ug/ml peptide pools. Oncomine TCR Beta short-read sequencing was applied to DNA from cultured CD4+ T cells. TCRdb redid the calling of the PCR reads with MiXCR, one entry per CDR3 protein. The sample lists 20,000 to 25,000 distinct CDR3 sequences; approximately 61% were seen once. V lost 4 bases and J 0 bases, leaving 18 bases between the germline ends. The germline V gene encodes CDR1 MNHNS and CDR2 SASEGT. The CDR3 has 17 amino acids.

The receptor comes from a human donor who had recovered from COVID-19. Sequencing was carried out using CD4+ T cells from blood, cultured in vitro. The chain employs TRBV6-1 and TRBJ1-1; a weak D match, TRBD1 (5 bases). CDR3: CASSGATRQSLNTEAFF. For the CDR3, the DNA is TGTGCCAGCAGTGGAGCTACCAGACAGAGCCTGAACACTGAAGCTTTCTTT.